A selection of T cell receptor beta chains follows, all from one sample in a study of neoadjuvant nivolumab and ipilimumab in lung cancer. Assay: immunoSEQ multiplex PCR; the TCRdb copy retains only in-frame clones and omits some. The table records about 25,000 clones, 75% to 85% of them present only once. The sample was tumor tissue, taken after neoadjuvant nivolumab, alone or with ipilimumab, at or shortly before surgery. These receptors were taken from an adult with non-small cell lung cancer. CDR3s include the opening cysteine and the closing phenylalanine or tryptophan. The order of the fields is clone size, V gene, J gene, D gene, CDR3 DNA, CDR3 protein. A D gene is named only where the DNA matches it firmly. Some rows have no size entry. The others give once, few or many, or a class for an expanded clone.

clone size: NA; V gene: TRBV9; J gene: TRBJ2-5; D gene: NA; CDR3 DNA: TGTGCCAGCAGCGTAGATCGGGGACAGACCCAGTACTTC; CDR3 protein: CASSVDRGQTQYF
clone size: NA; V gene: TRBV29-1; J gene: TRBJ1-2; D gene: NA; CDR3 DNA: TGCAGCGTCGAAGGCTACACCTTC; CDR3 protein: CSVEGYTF
clone size: NA; V gene: TRBV5-1; J gene: TRBJ2-5; D gene: TRBD2; CDR3 DNA: TGCGCCAGCAGCTTGGGGTTACTAGCGGGAGAGACCCAGTACTTC; CDR3 protein: CASSLGLLAGETQYF
clone size: NA; V gene: TRBV18; J gene: TRBJ2-5; D gene: TRBD1; CDR3 DNA: TGTGCCAGCTCACCACGGTCTAGGGGGCGACAAGAGACCCAGTACTTC; CDR3 protein: CASSPRSRGRQETQYF
clone size: NA; V gene: TRBV30; J gene: TRBJ2-4; D gene: NA; CDR3 DNA: TGTGCCTGGAGTTACGTTGCCGGGAATATCAAAAACATTCAGTACTTC; CDR3 protein: CAWSYVAGNIKNIQYF
clone size: NA; V gene: TRBV5-4; J gene: TRBJ2-7; D gene: TRBD2; CDR3 DNA: TGTGCCAGCAGCTCGGGGACTAGCGGGAGGATCGAGCAGTACTTC; CDR3 protein: CASSSGTSGRIEQYF
clone size: once; V gene: TRBV6-5; J gene: TRBJ2-5; D gene: TRBD2; CDR3 DNA: TGTGCCAGCAGCCCCAGCGGGAGGTGGGAGACCCAGTACTTC; CDR3 protein: CASSPSGRWETQYF
clone size: NA; V gene: TRBV7-9; J gene: TRBJ2-7; D gene: NA; CDR3 DNA: TGTGCCAGCAGCCCGGGACTCCCTAGAAACGAGCAGTACTTC; CDR3 protein: CASSPGLPRNEQYF
clone size: NA; V gene: TRBV7-6; J gene: TRBJ2-3; D gene: TRBD1; CDR3 DNA: TGTGCCAGCAGCCCCGGGACAGGGAATTCTGATACGCAGTATTTT; CDR3 protein: CASSPGTGNSDTQYF
clone size: NA; V gene: TRBV5-1; J gene: TRBJ2-7; D gene: NA; CDR3 DNA: TGCGCCAGCAGCTTGGAACGGCTGTTTCCCGAGCAGTACTTC; CDR3 protein: CASSLERLFPEQYF
clone size: NA; V gene: TRBV7-9; J gene: TRBJ1-1; D gene: NA; CDR3 DNA: TGTGCCAGCAGCTTAGACGGGGAGGGTACTGAAGCTTTCTTT; CDR3 protein: CASSLDGEGTEAFF
clone size: NA; V gene: TRBV5-4; J gene: TRBJ1-4; D gene: NA; CDR3 DNA: TGTGCCAGCAGCTTGACGACAACTAATGAAAAACTGTTTTTT; CDR3 protein: CASSLTTTNEKLFF
clone size: NA; V gene: TRBV5-4; J gene: TRBJ1-3; D gene: TRBD1; CDR3 DNA: TGTGCCAGCAGCTTGTCGACAGGGATGGGAAACACCATATATTTT; CDR3 protein: CASSLSTGMGNTIYF
clone size: NA; V gene: TRBV7-2; J gene: TRBJ2-5; D gene: NA; CDR3 DNA: TGTGCCAGCAGCTCAGGACAGCAAGAGACCCAGTACTTC; CDR3 protein: CASSSGQQETQYF
clone size: NA; V gene: TRBV5-8; J gene: TRBJ1-5; D gene: NA; CDR3 DNA: TGTGCCAGCAGCTTTAGGGGGGGCTCGGGCAATCAGCCCCAGCATTTT; CDR3 protein: CASSFRGGSGNQPQHF
clone size: NA; V gene: TRBV4-2; J gene: TRBJ2-7; D gene: TRBD2; CDR3 DNA: TGTGCCAGCAGCCAAGGGTCTAGCGGGGCCTACGAGCAGTACTTC; CDR3 protein: CASSQGSSGAYEQYF
clone size: NA; V gene: TRBV7-9; J gene: TRBJ1-2; D gene: NA; CDR3 DNA: TGTGCCAGCAGCTTAGCTGGGGTCGGCTACACCTTC; CDR3 protein: CASSLAGVGYTF
clone size: NA; V gene: TRBV5-5; J gene: TRBJ2-3; D gene: NA; CDR3 DNA: TGTGCCAGCAGCTTGGTGGAGGCCACAGATACGCAGTATTTT; CDR3 protein: CASSLVEATDTQYF
clone size: NA; V gene: TRBV11-3; J gene: TRBJ2-7; D gene: TRBD2; CDR3 DNA: TGTGCCAGCAGCTTTAGCGGGGGGGTCTACGAGCAGTACTTC; CDR3 protein: CASSFSGGVYEQYF
clone size: NA; V gene: TRBV19; J gene: TRBJ2-7; D gene: NA; CDR3 DNA: TGTGCCAGTAGTATAGAGATCCAACTTTCCTACGAGCAGTACTTC; CDR3 protein: CASSIEIQLSYEQYF
clone size: NA; V gene: TRBV10-2; J gene: TRBJ1-1; D gene: NA; CDR3 DNA: TGCGCCAGCGGATGGAGGGACACTGAAGCTTTCTTT; CDR3 protein: CASGWRDTEAFF
clone size: once; V gene: TRBV7-6; J gene: TRBJ1-1; D gene: NA; CDR3 DNA: TGTGCCAGCAGCTTCTCAGGGAACACTGAAGCTTTCTTT; CDR3 protein: CASSFSGNTEAFF
clone size: NA; V gene: TRBV18; J gene: TRBJ1-2; D gene: NA; CDR3 DNA: TGTGCCAGCTCACCGGCTACCGGGGTGGAGGGCTACACCTTC; CDR3 protein: CASSPATGVEGYTF
clone size: NA; V gene: TRBV6-5; J gene: TRBJ2-2; D gene: NA; CDR3 DNA: TGTGCCAGCAAGAGGGACATTTACACCGGGGAGCTGTTTTTT; CDR3 protein: CASKRDIYTGELFF
clone size: NA; V gene: TRBV5-4; J gene: TRBJ1-1; D gene: TRBD1; CDR3 DNA: TGTGCCAGCAGGCCCGGGACAGGGCTGAACACTGAAGCTTTCTTT; CDR3 protein: CASRPGTGLNTEAFF
clone size: NA; V gene: TRBV30; J gene: TRBJ2-6; D gene: NA; CDR3 DNA: TGTGCCTGGAGCAGCCAACAATTCTCTGGGGCCAACGTCCTGACTTTC; CDR3 protein: CAWSSQQFSGANVLTF
clone size: NA; V gene: TRBV11-3; J gene: TRBJ1-1; D gene: NA; CDR3 DNA: TGTGCCAGCACCCAAGGAACAGTGAACACTGAAGCTTTCTTT; CDR3 protein: CASTQGTVNTEAFF
clone size: NA; V gene: TRBV25-1; J gene: TRBJ2-1; D gene: TRBD2; CDR3 DNA: TGTGCCAGCAGTCTAGCGGGGTCCTACAATGAGCAGTTCTTC; CDR3 protein: CASSLAGSYNEQFF
clone size: NA; V gene: TRBV7-9; J gene: TRBJ2-6; D gene: NA; CDR3 DNA: TGTGCCAGCAGCTCGGGATCCTCTGGGGCCAACGTCCTGACTTTC; CDR3 protein: CASSSGSSGANVLTF
clone size: NA; V gene: TRBV13; J gene: TRBJ2-1; D gene: TRBD2; CDR3 DNA: TGTGCCAGCAGCTCCTTTAGCGGGAGAGACTACAATGAGCAGTTCTTC; CDR3 protein: CASSSFSGRDYNEQFF
clone size: NA; V gene: TRBV6-1; J gene: TRBJ1-2; D gene: TRBD1; CDR3 DNA: TGTGCCAGCATCAGGGACAGCAACTATGGCTACACCTTC; CDR3 protein: CASIRDSNYGYTF
clone size: few; V gene: TRBV9; J gene: TRBJ2-1; D gene: TRBD1; CDR3 DNA: TGTGCCAGCAGCCATGAGAGGACAGGGGGTGGGAATGAGCAGTTCTTC; CDR3 protein: CASSHERTGGGNEQFF
clone size: NA; V gene: TRBV6-5; J gene: TRBJ1-1; D gene: NA; CDR3 DNA: TGTGCCAGCAGTATACAGCAGAACACTGAAGCTTTCTTT; CDR3 protein: CASSIQQNTEAFF
clone size: NA; V gene: TRBV9; J gene: TRBJ2-1; D gene: TRBD2; CDR3 DNA: TGTGCCAGCAGCGTAGAAGCGGGAGATGAGCAGTTCTTC; CDR3 protein: CASSVEAGDEQFF
clone size: NA; V gene: TRBV5-5; J gene: TRBJ2-2; D gene: TRBD1; CDR3 DNA: TGTGCCAGCAGCTTGGAGGGACAGGGTAGCGTGAACACCGGGGAGCTGTTTTTT; CDR3 protein: CASSLEGQGSVNTGELFF
clone size: medium-sized; V gene: TRBV19; J gene: TRBJ2-7; D gene: TRBD1; CDR3 DNA: TGTGCCAGTAGTCCGTCAGGGGGCTCCTACGAGCAGTACTTC; CDR3 protein: CASSPSGGSYEQYF
clone size: once; V gene: TRBV7-9; J gene: TRBJ1-1; D gene: NA; CDR3 DNA: TGTGCCAGCAGCCCCCGAGGGGTTGAAGCTTTCTTT; CDR3 protein: CASSPRGVEAFF
clone size: NA; V gene: TRBV5-1; J gene: TRBJ2-7; D gene: NA; CDR3 DNA: TGCGCCAGCAGCACGGAGACAGGCGCCTCCTACGAGCAGTACTTC; CDR3 protein: CASSTETGASYEQYF
clone size: NA; V gene: TRBV18; J gene: TRBJ1-1; D gene: NA; CDR3 DNA: TGTGCCAGCTCATTACAGGGAAGAGCAGCTTTCTTT; CDR3 protein: CASSLQGRAAFF
clone size: NA; V gene: TRBV20-1; J gene: TRBJ2-1; D gene: TRBD2; CDR3 DNA: TGCAGTGGGGCGGGAGGCAATGAGCAGTTCTTC; CDR3 protein: CSGAGGNEQFF
clone size: NA; V gene: TRBV28; J gene: TRBJ2-3; D gene: TRBD1; CDR3 DNA: TGTGCCATCGCCCCGACAGGGGAACGTGAGGAAGGCCTAGATACGCAGTATTTT; CDR3 protein: CAIAPTGEREEGLDTQYF
clone size: NA; V gene: TRBV11-2; J gene: TRBJ2-3; D gene: TRBD2; CDR3 DNA: TGTGCCAGCAGCCCAGTGAGGACTAGGCCAAGCACAGATACGCAGTATTTT; CDR3 protein: CASSPVRTRPSTDTQYF
clone size: NA; V gene: TRBV30; J gene: TRBJ1-3; D gene: NA; CDR3 DNA: TGTGCCTGGAGTGTAGAAGGAAACACCATATATTTT; CDR3 protein: CAWSVEGNTIYF
clone size: NA; V gene: TRBV6-5; J gene: TRBJ2-1; D gene: TRBD2; CDR3 DNA: TGTGCCAGCAGCCTCAGCGGGAATAATGAGCAGTTCTTC; CDR3 protein: CASSLSGNNEQFF
clone size: once; V gene: TRBV20-1; J gene: TRBJ2-5; D gene: NA; CDR3 DNA: TGCAGTGCTAGATACCAGGCGTCCGATTACTTC; CDR3 protein: CSARYQASDYF
clone size: NA; V gene: TRBV30; J gene: TRBJ2-7; D gene: NA; CDR3 DNA: TGTGCCTGGGGAAGGAAAGATCGATACGAGCAGTACTTC; CDR3 protein: CAWGRKDRYEQYF
clone size: NA; V gene: TRBV15; J gene: TRBJ1-1; D gene: TRBD1; CDR3 DNA: TGTGCCACCAGCAGAGACACAGGGGGTCGTGGAGCTTTCTTT; CDR3 protein: CATSRDTGGRGAFF
clone size: NA; V gene: TRBV29-1; J gene: TRBJ2-5; D gene: NA; CDR3 DNA: TGCAGCGTTGAATGGGGCAGGGGGGACCGCGTAAGGTCGGAGACCCAGTACTTC; CDR3 protein: CSVEWGRGDRVRSETQYF
clone size: NA; V gene: TRBV6-5; J gene: TRBJ2-5; D gene: NA; CDR3 DNA: TGTGCCAGCAGTTACTCAACGGGGGTAGAGACCCAGTACTTC; CDR3 protein: CASSYSTGVETQYF
clone size: few; V gene: TRBV18; J gene: TRBJ1-5; D gene: TRBD1; CDR3 DNA: TGTGCCAGCTCGCCGACCCGGGGACAGGGAGGCTCTCAGCCCCAGCATTTT; CDR3 protein: CASSPTRGQGGSQPQHF